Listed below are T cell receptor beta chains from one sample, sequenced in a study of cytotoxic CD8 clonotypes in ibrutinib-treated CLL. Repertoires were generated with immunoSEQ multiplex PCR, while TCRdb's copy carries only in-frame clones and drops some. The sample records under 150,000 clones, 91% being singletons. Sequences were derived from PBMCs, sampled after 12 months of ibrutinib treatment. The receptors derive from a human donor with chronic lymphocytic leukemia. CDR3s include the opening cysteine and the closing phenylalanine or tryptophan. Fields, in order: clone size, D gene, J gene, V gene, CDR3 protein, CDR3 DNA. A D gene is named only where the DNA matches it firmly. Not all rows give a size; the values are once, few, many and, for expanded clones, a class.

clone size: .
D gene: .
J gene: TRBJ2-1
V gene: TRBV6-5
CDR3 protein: CASSNAREYNEQFF
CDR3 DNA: TGTGCCAGCAGTAACGCACGGGAATACAATGAGCAGTTCTTC

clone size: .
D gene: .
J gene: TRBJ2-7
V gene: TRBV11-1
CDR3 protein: CASSLWVGPTYEQYF
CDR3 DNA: TGTGCCAGCAGCTTATGGGTCGGACCCACCTACGAGCAGTACTTC

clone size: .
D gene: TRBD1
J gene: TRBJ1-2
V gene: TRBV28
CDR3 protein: CASSPPGQGNDGYTF
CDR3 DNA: TGTGCCAGCAGTCCTCCGGGACAGGGGAATGATGGCTACACCTTC

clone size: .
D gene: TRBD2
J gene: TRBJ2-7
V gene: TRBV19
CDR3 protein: CASSISSGSYEQYF
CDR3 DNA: TGTGCCAGTAGTATATCTAGCGGCTCCTACGAGCAGTACTTC

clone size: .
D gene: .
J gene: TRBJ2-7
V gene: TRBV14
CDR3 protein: CASSPLGRDYEQYF
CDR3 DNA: TGTGCCAGCAGCCCCTTGGGCAGAGACTACGAGCAGTACTTC

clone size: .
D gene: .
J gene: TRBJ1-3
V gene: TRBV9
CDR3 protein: CASSPPGGISGNTIYF
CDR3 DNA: TGTGCCAGCAGCCCCCCGGGGGGGATCTCTGGAAACACCATATATTTT

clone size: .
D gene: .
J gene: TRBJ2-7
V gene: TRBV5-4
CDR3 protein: CASSLEESLYEQYF
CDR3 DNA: TGTGCCAGCAGCTTGGAAGAGAGTTTGTACGAGCAGTACTTC

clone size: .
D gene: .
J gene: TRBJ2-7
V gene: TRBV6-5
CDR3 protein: CASSYTSGRPYEQYF
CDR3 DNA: TGTGCCAGCAGTTACACGTCCGGGAGACCCTACGAGCAGTACTTC

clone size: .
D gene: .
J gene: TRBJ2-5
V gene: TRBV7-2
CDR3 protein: CASSRGVPETQYF
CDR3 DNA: TGTGCCAGCAGCCGTGGGGTGCCAGAGACCCAGTACTTC

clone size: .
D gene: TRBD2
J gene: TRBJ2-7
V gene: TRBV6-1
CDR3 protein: CASSAVLAGVLEQYF
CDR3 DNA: TGTGCCAGCAGTGCCGTACTAGCGGGAGTTCTCGAGCAGTACTTC

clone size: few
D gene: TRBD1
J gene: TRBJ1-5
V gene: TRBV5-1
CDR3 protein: CASSITGGRQPQHF
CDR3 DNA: TGCGCCAGCAGCATAACAGGGGGACGGCAGCCCCAGCATTTT

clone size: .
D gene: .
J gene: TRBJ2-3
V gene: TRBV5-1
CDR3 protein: CASSRGRTEVSTDTQYF
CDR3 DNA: TGCGCCAGCAGCCGAGGACGGACCGAAGTGAGCACAGATACGCAGTATTTT

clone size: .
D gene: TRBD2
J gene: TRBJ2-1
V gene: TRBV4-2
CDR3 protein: CASSFGREANEQFF
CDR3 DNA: TGTGCCAGCAGCTTCGGGCGGGAGGCTAATGAGCAGTTCTTC

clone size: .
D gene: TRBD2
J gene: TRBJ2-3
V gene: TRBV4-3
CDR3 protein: CASSQLLAGAADTQYF
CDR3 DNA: TGCGCCAGCAGCCAATTACTAGCGGGAGCGGCAGATACGCAGTATTTT

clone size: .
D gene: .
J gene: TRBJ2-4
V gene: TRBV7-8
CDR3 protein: CASSLVVGPAKNIQYF
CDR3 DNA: TGTGCCAGCAGCTTAGTTGTGGGCCCAGCCAAAAACATTCAGTACTTC

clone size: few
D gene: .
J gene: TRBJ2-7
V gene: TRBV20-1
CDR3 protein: CSARDWREQYF
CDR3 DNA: TGCAGTGCTAGAGATTGGCGGGAGCAGTACTTC

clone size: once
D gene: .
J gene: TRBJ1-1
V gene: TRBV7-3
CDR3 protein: CASSLQENTEAFF
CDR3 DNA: TGTGCCAGCAGCTTACAGGAGAACACTGAAGCTTTCTTT

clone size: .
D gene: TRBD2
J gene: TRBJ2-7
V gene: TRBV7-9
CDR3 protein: CASSYIWTSGTYEQYF
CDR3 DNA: TGTGCCAGCAGTTATATATGGACTAGCGGGACCTACGAGCAGTACTTC

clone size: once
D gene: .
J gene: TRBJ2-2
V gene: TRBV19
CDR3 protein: CASSIGGELFF
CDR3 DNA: TGTGCCAGTAGTATTGGCGGGGAGCTGTTTTTT

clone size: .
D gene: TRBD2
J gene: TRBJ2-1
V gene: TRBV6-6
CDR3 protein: CAIGGRAEGNEQFF
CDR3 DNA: TGTGCCATCGGAGGGAGGGCCGAGGGCAATGAGCAGTTCTTC

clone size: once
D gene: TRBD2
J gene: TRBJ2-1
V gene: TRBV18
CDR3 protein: CASSQLGASGSSYNEQFF
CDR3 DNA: TGTGCCAGCTCACAACTGGGGGCTAGCGGGAGCTCCTACAATGAGCAGTTCTTC

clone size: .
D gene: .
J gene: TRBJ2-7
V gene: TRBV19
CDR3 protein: CASSPRDSQLEQYF
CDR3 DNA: TGTGCCAGTAGTCCGCGGGACTCCCAACTCGAGCAGTACTTC

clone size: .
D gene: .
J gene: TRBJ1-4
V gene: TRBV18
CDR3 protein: CATALLGGNEKLFF
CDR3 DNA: TGTGCCACTGCGCTCCTTGGCGGTAATGAAAAACTGTTTTTT

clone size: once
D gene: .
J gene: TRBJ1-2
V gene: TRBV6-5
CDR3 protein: CASSSPGTTVSGYTF
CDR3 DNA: TGTGCCAGCAGTTCGCCCGGGACAACGGTGTCTGGCTACACCTTC

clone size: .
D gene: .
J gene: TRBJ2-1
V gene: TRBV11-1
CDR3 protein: CASSLSRRAPNNEQFF
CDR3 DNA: TGTGCCAGCAGCTTATCCCGGAGGGCCCCCAACAATGAGCAGTTCTTC

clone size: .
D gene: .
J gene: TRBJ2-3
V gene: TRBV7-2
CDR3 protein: CASSFSTVTDTQYF
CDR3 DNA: TGTGCCAGCAGCTTTTCGACAGTCACAGATACGCAGTATTTT

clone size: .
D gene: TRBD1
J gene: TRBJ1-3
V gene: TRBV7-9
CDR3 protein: CASSPRTGYGNTIYF
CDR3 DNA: TGTGCCAGCAGCCCTAGGACAGGGTACGGAAACACCATATATTTT

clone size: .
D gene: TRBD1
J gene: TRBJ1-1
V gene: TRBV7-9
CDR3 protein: CASSQAKQGPANTEAFF
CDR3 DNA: TGTGCCAGCAGCCAAGCTAAACAGGGGCCGGCGAACACTGAAGCTTTCTTT

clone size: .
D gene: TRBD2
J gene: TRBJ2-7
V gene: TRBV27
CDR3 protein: CASSGGGTTYEQYF
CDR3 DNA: TGTGCCAGCAGTGGGGGAGGGACTACCTACGAGCAGTACTTC

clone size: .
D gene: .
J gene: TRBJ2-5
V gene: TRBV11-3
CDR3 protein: CASSSNQLGTQYF
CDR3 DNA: TGTGCCAGCAGCTCGAACCAACTCGGGACCCAGTACTTC

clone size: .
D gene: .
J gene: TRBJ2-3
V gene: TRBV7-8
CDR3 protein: CASSPMAVPDTQYF
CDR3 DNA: TGTGCCAGCAGCCCCATGGCAGTCCCAGATACGCAGTATTTT